Below are 17 T cell receptor beta chains sequenced from a single sample in a study of beta chain features in type 1 diabetes. Notes on the study in general: Shortening that was moderate but significant affected the TCRB CDR3s of Type 1 diabetes patients in all four CD4+ subsets.

Their target antigens are unknown. As every portion of the isolated RNA was reverse transcribed, the sequencing read expressed TCRB transcripts. The method was immunoSEQ multiplex PCR; TCRdb's version includes in-frame clones alone and lacks a portion of them. The sample has 350,000 to 450,000 clones; around 12% are singletons. The sample taken for sequencing was naive CD4+ T cells from blood. Every receptor here comes from a woman under 30 with type 1 diabetes.

The chain carries TRBV30 and TRBJ2-7; TRBD1 agrees at 12 bases. V was clipped by 4 bases and J by 6 bases; unmatched bases: 7. The CDR3 consists of 14 residues. The germline CDR1 and CDR2 sequences are GTSNPN and SVGIG (reference sequence). The CDR3 protein is CAWTSWGQGAEQYF. The DNA for the CDR3 is TGTGCCTGGACCTCGTGGGGACAGGGGGCCGAGCAGTACTTC.

This clone has more than one count but fewer than ten. This chain connects TRBV11-2 to TRBJ2-5, with D possibly being TRBD2 (5 bases). The germline V gene encodes CDR1 SGHAT and CDR2 FQNNGV. The CDR3 is 12 amino acids. V was shortened by 7 bases and J by 7 bases, with 13 bases between the two germline ends. CDR3 bases: TGTGCCAGCAACCACGTAAGCGGGACCCAGTACTTC. Amino acid sequence: CASNHVSGTQYF.

This chain uses TRBV25-1 with TRBJ2-5; D call uncertain. Per germline, CDR1 MGHDK and CDR2 SYGVNS. Trimming cost V 4 bases and J 5 bases, with 5 bases left between them. The CDR3 runs 11 residues. CDR3 bases: TGTGCCAGCAGTGGCGTGGAGACCCAGTACTTC. Protein product: CASSGVETQYF.

This clone has more than one count but fewer than ten. V gene TRBV29-1 combines with J gene TRBJ1-5; the match to TRBD1 covers 8 bases. The V gene's germline CDR1 is SQVTM and CDR2 ANQGSEA. V lost 4 bases to trimming and J lost 4 bases; unmatched junction nucleotides: 3. This CDR3 comprises 13 residues. The CDR3 region has the DNA TGCAGCGTTGCGCAGGGGGCAAATCAGCCCCAGCATTTT. It codes for CSVAQGANQPQHF.

This clone has only a few counts. V usage is TRBV4-1 and J usage is TRBJ2-5; weak D call: TRBD2 (6 bases). This CDR3 has 16 amino acids. Germline CDR1 MGHRA, CDR2 YSYEKL. V lost 4 bases and J lost 4, with 19 bases in between. The CDR3 region is CASSPFDGSGPETQYF. DNA of the CDR3: TGCGCCAGCAGCCCCTTTGACGGGAGCGGTCCAGAGACCCAGTACTTC.

The sample holds a few counts of this clone. The genes are TRBV29-1 and TRBJ1-4, with 7 positions matching TRBD1. The J segment lost 7 bases and the V segment lost 6 bases, leaving 5 bases of the junction unmatched. The CDR3 totals 12 residues. Germline V gene sequence: CDR1 SQVTM, CDR2 ANQGSEA. CDR3 DNA: TGCAGCGTAGGACAGGATAGTGAAAAACTGTTTTTT. Its translation: CSVGQDSEKLFF.

A few counts support this clone. The V gene is TRBV25-1, the J gene TRBJ1-3, with TRBD1 as a possible D gene (6 bases). V was shortened by 6 bases and J by 0 bases, with 9 bases between the two germline ends. Germline V gene sequence: CDR1 MGHDK, CDR2 SYGVNS. This CDR3 has 14 residues. CDR3 amino acids: CASRGQYSGNTIYF. CDR3 in DNA: TGTGCCAGCAGAGGACAGTACTCTGGAAACACCATATATTTT. Filled out from reference TRBV25-1 and TRBJ1-3, the complete variable domain reads EADIYQTPRYLVIGTGKKITLECSQTMGHDKMYWYQQDPGMELHLIHYSYGVNSTEKGDLSSESTVSRIRTEHFPLTLESARPSHTSQYLCASRGQYSGNTIYFGEGSWLTVV.

This clone was counted a few times. V and J are TRBV29-1 and TRBJ2-7; D uncertain. V lost 4 bases and J lost 0, with 7 bases in between. This CDR3 has 12 residues. Germline CDR1 reads SQVTM; CDR2 reads ANQGSEA. The CDR3 region is CSVGVSSYEQYF. DNA for the CDR3: TGCAGCGTTGGAGTTTCCTCCTACGAGCAGTACTTC.

The chain employs TRBV9 and TRBJ2-1; 9 positions agree with TRBD2. This CDR3 has 16 residues. V lost 3 bases and J lost 8; bases outside the gene matches: 12. Germline V gene lookup returns CDR1 SGDLS and CDR2 YYNGEE. As DNA, the CDR3 is TGTGCCAGCAGCGGTTTCAGAAGCGGGAGGATGGATGAGCAGTTCTTC. This gives the protein CASSGFRSGRMDEQFF.

The rearrangement links TRBV7-2 to TRBJ1-1, with a possible D match to TRBD1 (5 bases). CDR3 length: 14 residues. The V end lost 5 bases, the J end lost 4 bases, and 14 bases lay between the germline ends. Germline CDR1 and CDR2: SGHTA and FQGNSA. DNA for the CDR3: TGTGCCAGCAGCCCCCGTCAGGGAACCACTGAAGCTTTCTTT. Translated, it gives CASSPRQGTTEAFF.

This clone was detected only a few times. V and J are TRBV7-9 and TRBJ1-4, with D possibly TRBD1 on 6 matching bases. The CDR3 length is 15 residues. The germline CDR1 and CDR2 sequences are SEHNR and FQNEAQ (reference sequence). V shed 1 base and J shed 5 bases, with 11 bases lying between them. CDR3 residues: CASSLDRVENEKLFF. The CDR3 DNA sequence: TGTGCCAGCAGCTTAGACAGGGTGGAAAATGAAAAACTGTTTTTT. Variable domain in full (rest from reference TRBV7-9 and TRBJ1-4): DTGVSQNPRHKITKRGQNVTFRCDPISEHNRLYWYRQTLGQGPEFLTYFQNEAQLEKSRLLSDRFSAERPKGSFSTLEIQRTEQGDSAMYLCASSLDRVENEKLFFGSGTQLSVL.

The table lists this clone with a few counts. This sequence joins TRBV5-1 and TRBJ2-1; maybe TRBD1 (6 bases). The ends were cut back, 1 base at V and 7 bases at J, with 9 bases in the middle. CDR3 size: 13 residues. Germline CDR1 and CDR2: SGHRS and YFSETQ. CDR3 sequence reads: CASSLYRENEQFF. CDR3 DNA: TGCGCCAGCAGCTTGTACAGGGAGAATGAGCAGTTCTTC.

The sample holds a few counts of this clone. The chain employs TRBV7-2 and TRBJ2-7; TRBD2 matches at 12 bases. J lost 5 bases, V lost 6 bases, and 5 bases had no gene match. This CDR3 has 14 amino acids. Looked up from germline, CDR1 is SGHTA and CDR2 is FQGNSA. CDR3 DNA: TGTGCCAGCAGGTGGACTAGCGGGAATCACGAGCAGTACTTC. Residues: CASRWTSGNHEQYF. Filled out from reference TRBV7-2 and TRBJ2-7, the complete variable domain reads GAGVSQSPSNKVTEKGKDVELRCDPISGHTALYWYRQSLGQGLEFLIYFQGNSAPDKSGLPSDRFSAERTGGSVSTLTIQRTQQEDSAVYLCASRWTSGNHEQYFGPGTRLTVT.

CDR3 in amino acids: CATNRVGGAYGEQFF. The CDR3 region has the DNA TGTGCCACCAATAGGGTTGGGGGCGCCTATGGAGAGCAGTTCTTC. The chain uses TRBV15 and TRBJ2-1, with a possible D match to TRBD1 (6 bases). The CDR3 is made up of 15 amino acids. Per the germline V gene, CDR1 is LNHNV and CDR2 is YYDKDF (reference sequence). V was shortened by 7 bases and J by 10 bases, with 23 bases between the two germline ends.

V gene TRBV7-6 combines with J gene TRBJ2-2, with a possible D match to TRBD2 (6 bases). This CDR3 has 14 residues. V lost 5 bases and J 8 bases, leaving 15 bases between the germline ends. The germline V gene encodes CDR1 SGHVS and CDR2 FNYEAQ. DNA for the CDR3: TGTGCCAGCAGCCCGCCCTTTAGCGGTGGGGAGCTGTTTTTT. Protein sequence: CASSPPFSGGELFF.

The genes are TRBV5-1 and TRBJ2-1; TRBD2 might be the D (5 bases). Trimming cost V 1 base and J 10 bases, with 15 bases left between them. Per the germline V gene, CDR1 is SGHRS and CDR2 is YFSETQ. This CDR3 contains 14 residues. The CDR3, as DNA: TGCGCCAGCAGCTTGACAGACCAGCCGGGGGAGCAGTTCTTC. Translated, it gives CASSLTDQPGEQFF. The full variable domain, completed using reference TRBV5-1 and TRBJ2-1, is KAGVTQTPRYLIKTRGQQVTLSCSPISGHRSVSWYQQTPGQGLQFLFEYFSETQRNKGNFPGRFSGRQFSNSRSEMNVSTLELGDSALYLCASSLTDQPGEQFFGPGTRLTVL.

CDR3 sequence reads: CAWSLGLGLEQYF. CDR3 DNA: TGTGCCTGGAGTCTTGGACTAGGCCTCGAGCAGTACTTC. This chain connects TRBV30 to TRBJ2-7, with 7 bases that match TRBD2. Germline CDR1 reads GTSNPN; CDR2 reads SVGIG (reference sequence). V dropped 2 bases and J dropped 6; count of bases not matched to a gene: 7. The CDR3 length is 13 residues.